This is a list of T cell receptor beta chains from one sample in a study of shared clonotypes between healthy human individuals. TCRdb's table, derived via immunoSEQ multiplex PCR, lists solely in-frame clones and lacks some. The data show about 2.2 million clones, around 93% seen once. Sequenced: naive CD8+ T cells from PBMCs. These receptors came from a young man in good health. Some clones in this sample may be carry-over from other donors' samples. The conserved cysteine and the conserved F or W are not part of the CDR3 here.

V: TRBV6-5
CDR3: ASSTGNEQF

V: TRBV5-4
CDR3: ASSPPWGGLPTGEETQY

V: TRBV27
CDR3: ASSADRGAYNEQF

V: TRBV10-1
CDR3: ASSQAVAPYEQY

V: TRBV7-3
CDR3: ASSSFGGRSDEQF

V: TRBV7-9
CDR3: ASSLEGPGLGDEQF

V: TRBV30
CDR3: ACHRDRPGQPQH

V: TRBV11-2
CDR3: ASSPDRTEFQQY

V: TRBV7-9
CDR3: ASSSGVGNYGYT

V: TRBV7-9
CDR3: ASSLTEGLAKLDTQY

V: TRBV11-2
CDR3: ASSFGPVLRSILDGYT

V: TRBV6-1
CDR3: ASSVPLQGMGSYEQY

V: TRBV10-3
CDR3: ATGLAAEMYEELF

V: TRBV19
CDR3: ASSPYARTGNTEAF

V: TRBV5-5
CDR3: ASSFGPSGRGYEQY

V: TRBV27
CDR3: ASGGDPYNEQF

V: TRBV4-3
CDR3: ASRLRLLSITDTQY

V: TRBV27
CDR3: ASSLLLAEGYNEQF

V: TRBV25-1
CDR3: ASSEYRAEETQY

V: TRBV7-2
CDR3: ASSLGPNYGYT

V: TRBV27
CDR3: ASSSTGQLKETQY

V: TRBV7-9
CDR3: ASSPRPMGATDTQY

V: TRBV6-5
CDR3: ASSYSTAQPQH

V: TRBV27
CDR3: ASSPAGLGQRYNEQF

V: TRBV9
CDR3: ASSPHPGLVSTDTQY

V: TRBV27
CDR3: ASSPPGLVVKAQY

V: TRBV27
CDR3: ASRFGNEQF

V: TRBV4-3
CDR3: ASSQDPKGNQPQH

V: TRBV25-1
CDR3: ASSDFYEQF

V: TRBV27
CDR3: ASSSPLAEPYNEQF

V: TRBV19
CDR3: ASSIGTVAKANQPQH

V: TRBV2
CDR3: ASSEATGAANEKLF

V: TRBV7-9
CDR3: ASRGQGAREQY

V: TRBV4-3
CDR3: ASSQALRAGANVLT

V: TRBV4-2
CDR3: ASSLTSGHSSYEQY

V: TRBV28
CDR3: ASSDNSYNEQF

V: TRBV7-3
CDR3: ASSLTTRNEQF

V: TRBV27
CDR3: ASSSHRLDEQF

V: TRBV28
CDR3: ASDPGSYYEQY

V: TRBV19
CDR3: ASSIMDGLSTDTQY

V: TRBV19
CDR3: ASVADLGTGELF

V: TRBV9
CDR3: ASSAGHSYEQY

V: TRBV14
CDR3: ASSQLQGANYEQY

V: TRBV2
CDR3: ASSEPRTGGLGELF

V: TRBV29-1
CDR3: SATGLGSYEQY

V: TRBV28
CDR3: ASSPGTGTVEQY